This TCR beta chain was found in a study of response to subunit inactivated influenza vaccine. TCRdb called the RT-PCR reads again in MiXCR, with one record for every CDR3 protein. This sample has 160,000 or so distinct CDR3 sequences, with approximately 10% found just once. V lost 3 bases and J lost 13, with 22 bases in between. The CDR3 consists of 15 residues. Regarding the study as a whole: Each seasonal influenza vaccination, the authors suggested, recruits few new T cells.

A few counts support this clonotype. Its specificity is unknown. V usage is TRBV12-3 or TRBV12-4 and J usage is TRBJ2-1; TRBD2 might be the D (6 bases). Sequencing used non-naive T cells sorted from PBMCs, obtained 40 to 50 days after vaccination. This clonotype was sampled from a man over 45 who received an inactivated influenza vaccine. Written as DNA, the CDR3 is TGTGCCAGCAGTTTCGTGGGACTGGGCAGCGGCGTTCAGTTCTTC. Protein product: CASSFVGLGSGVQFF.